This is a list of T cell receptor beta chains from one sample in a study of T cells after yellow fever vaccination. Using its own MiXCR run on the 5' RACE reads, TCRdb lists one record per CDR3 protein. The sample yields about 120,000 distinct CDR3 sequences, 8.9% seen once. The starting material was CD8+ T cells sorted from PBMCs, obtained on the day of the yellow fever booster vaccination. The receptors here all came from a man in his late teens or twenties who received the YFV17D yellow fever vaccine. Both conserved end residues are part of each CDR3. The D gene is left open where the match is weak. Where a row states a size, it is once, few, many or the class of an expanded clone; other rows omit it.

cdr3_aa cdr3_nt j_call v_call d_call clone_size
CSARDTETQYF TGCAGTGCTAGAGATACCGAGACCCAGTACTTC TRBJ2-5 TRBV20-1 NA few
CASSPGTQHRETQYF TGTGCCAGTAGTCCAGGGACTCAACATAGGGAGACCCAGTACTTC TRBJ2-5 TRBV19 NA NA
CASSPGTGMNTEAFF TGCGCCAGCAGCCCGGGGACAGGGATGAACACTGAAGCTTTCTTT TRBJ1-1 TRBV4-1 TRBD1 many
CASSSRQANSPLHF TGTGCCAGCAGTTCGCGGCAGGCTAATTCACCCCTCCACTTT TRBJ1-6 TRBV12-3/TRBV12-4 NA few
CSVEEGRSSGNTIYF TGCAGCGTTGAGGAGGGCCGTTCGTCTGGAAACACCATATATTTT TRBJ1-3 TRBV29-1 NA many
CASSHIGRQGARAGELFF TGTGCCAGCAGCCACATCGGACGGCAGGGGGCGCGCGCCGGGGAGCTGTTTTTT TRBJ2-2 TRBV4-2 TRBD1 few
CASSLRGVEQFF TGTGCCAGCAGCTTAAGAGGAGTCGAGCAGTTCTTC TRBJ2-1 TRBV7-9 NA NA
CASQELADYNEQFF TGTGCCAGCCAAGAGTTAGCGGACTACAATGAGCAGTTCTTC TRBJ2-1 TRBV6-2/TRBV6-3 NA many
CASSFGEKLFF TGTGCCAGCAGCTTTGGGGAAAAACTGTTTTTT TRBJ1-4 TRBV7-8 NA medium-sized
CASSQTPGELFF TGTGCCAGCAGTCAGACCCCCGGGGAGCTGTTTTTT TRBJ2-2 TRBV6-6 NA NA
CASSLVWGPSSYEQYF TGCGCCAGCAGCTTGGTATGGGGCCCTAGCTCCTACGAGCAGTACTTC TRBJ2-7 TRBV5-1 NA NA
CASSETAGDSYNEQFF TGTGCCAGCAGTGAAACGGCGGGGGACTCCTACAATGAGCAGTTCTTC TRBJ2-1 TRBV2 TRBD2 NA
CASSSGTMLTDTQYF TGTGCCAGCAGTTCCGGGACTATGTTGACAGATACGCAGTATTTT TRBJ2-3 TRBV2 TRBD2 NA
CASSLGGGHSNQPQHF TGTGCCAGCAGTTTAGGGGGCGGCCATAGCAATCAGCCCCAGCATTTT TRBJ1-5 TRBV12-3/TRBV12-4 NA NA
CASNSRAGRWEQFF TGCGCCAGCAACAGTCGGGCAGGGCGTTGGGAGCAGTTCTTC TRBJ2-1 TRBV4-1 NA few
CASSINSLNTGELFF TGTGCCAGTAGTATCAACAGCTTGAACACCGGGGAGCTGTTTTTT TRBJ2-2 TRBV19 NA few
CSASRGLGTDTQYF TGCAGTGCGTCGCGCGGGCTTGGCACAGATACGCAGTATTTT TRBJ2-3 TRBV20-1 NA many
CASSFPGGADTGELFF TGTGCCAGCAGCTTCCCAGGGGGGGCAGACACCGGGGAGCTGTTTTTT TRBJ2-2 TRBV7-3 NA NA
CASSLWSRTYNSPLHF TGTGCCAGCAGCTTATGGTCGAGGACCTATAATTCACCCCTCCACTTT TRBJ1-6 TRBV7-3 NA few
CASSQKKVGLAGGYEQYF TGTGCCAGCAGCCAAAAAAAAGTGGGATTAGCGGGGGGATACGAGCAGTACTTC TRBJ2-7 TRBV3-1 TRBD2 NA
CASSQTDNQPQHF TGTGCCAGCAGCCAGACAGACAATCAGCCCCAGCATTTT TRBJ1-5 TRBV6-2/TRBV6-3 NA NA
CASSQGRAAGPGDTQYF TGCGCCAGCAGCCAAGGGCGAGCCGCGGGCCCCGGGGATACGCAGTATTTT TRBJ2-3 TRBV4-3 NA few
CSARDGPAGASYEQYF TGCAGTGCTAGAGATGGGCCAGCGGGGGCCTCCTACGAGCAGTACTTC TRBJ2-7 TRBV20-1 TRBD2 NA
CSAEGWDRGYEQFF TGCAGTGCAGAGGGATGGGACAGGGGATATGAGCAGTTCTTC TRBJ2-1 TRBV20-1 TRBD1 few
CASQERARPTDTQYF TGTGCCAGCCAGGAGCGGGCCCGGCCCACAGATACGCAGTATTTT TRBJ2-3 TRBV5-6 NA few
CASSQGTEETQYF TGCGCCAGCAGCCAAGGGACAGAAGAGACCCAGTACTTC TRBJ2-5 TRBV4-3 NA many
CASSSRLARKTQYF TGTGCCAGCAGCTCCCGACTAGCGAGAAAGACCCAGTACTTC TRBJ2-5 TRBV13 TRBD2 few
CASSPPLRDEQYF TGCGCCAGCAGCCCCCCCCTTCGAGACGAGCAGTACTTC TRBJ2-7 TRBV4-1 NA few
CASSKRGYEKLFF TGTGCCAGCTCAAAAAGAGGGTACGAAAAACTGTTTTTT TRBJ1-4 TRBV18 NA many